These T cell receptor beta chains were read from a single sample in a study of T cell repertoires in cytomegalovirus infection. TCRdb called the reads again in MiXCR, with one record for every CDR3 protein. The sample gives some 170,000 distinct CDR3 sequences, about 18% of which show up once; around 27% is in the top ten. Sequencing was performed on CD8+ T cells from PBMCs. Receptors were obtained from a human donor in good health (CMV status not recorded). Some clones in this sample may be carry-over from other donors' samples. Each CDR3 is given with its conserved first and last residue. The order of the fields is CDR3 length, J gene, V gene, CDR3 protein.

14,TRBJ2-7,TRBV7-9,CASTVDLSSYEQYF
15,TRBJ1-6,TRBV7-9,CASSPSPVGNSPLHF
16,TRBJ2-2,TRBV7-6,CASSSEAAENTGELFF
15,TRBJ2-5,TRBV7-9,CASSARSASGETQYF
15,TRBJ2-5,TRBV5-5,CASSYEDRRGETQYF
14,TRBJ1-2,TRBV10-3,CAISEEAGGDGYTF
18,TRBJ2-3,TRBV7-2,CASSFRGGRVIGTDTQYF
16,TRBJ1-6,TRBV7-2,CASSLVAPQAGSPLHF
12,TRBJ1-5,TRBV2,CASKTRNQPQHF
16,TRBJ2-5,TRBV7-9,CASSPPDRGFLETQYF
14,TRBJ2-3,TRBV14,CASSQAGVENTQYF
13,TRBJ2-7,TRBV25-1,CASAGRASYEQYF
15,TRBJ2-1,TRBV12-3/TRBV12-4,CASSFRVAGGNEQFF
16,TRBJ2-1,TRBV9,CASSVVRDFPTDEQFF
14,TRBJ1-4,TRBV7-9,CASSSTGVNEKLFF
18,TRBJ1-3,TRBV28,CASRTGFPFENSGNTIYF
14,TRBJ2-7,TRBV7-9,CASSLDYGTLEQYF
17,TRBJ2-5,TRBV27,CASSSPSWTGAGETQYF
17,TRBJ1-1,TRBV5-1,CASSWTGVGSVNTEAFF
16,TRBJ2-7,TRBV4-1,CASSQVPGLFSYEQYF
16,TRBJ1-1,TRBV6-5,CASSSLGGQRHTEAFF
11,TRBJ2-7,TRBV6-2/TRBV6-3,CASSFNSEQYF
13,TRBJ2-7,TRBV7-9,CASSYREAGEQYF
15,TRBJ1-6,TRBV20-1,CSARASDGAASPLHF
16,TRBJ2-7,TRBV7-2,CASSAGLAGGSWEQYF
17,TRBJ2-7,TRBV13,CASSGRVPDRGHYEQYF
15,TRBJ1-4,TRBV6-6,CVSSPGTGFGEKLFF
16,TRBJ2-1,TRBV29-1,CSGVGDQGDSYNEQFF
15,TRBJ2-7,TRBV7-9,CASSLAPSPVYEQYF
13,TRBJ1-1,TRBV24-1,CATRDGPNTEAFF
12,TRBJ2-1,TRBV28,CASSTDRNEQFF
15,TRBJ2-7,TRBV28,CASRSGQSLYYEQYF
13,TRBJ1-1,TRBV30,CAWSHTAGGGAFF
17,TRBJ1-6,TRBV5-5,CASSLEVGFPYNSPLHF
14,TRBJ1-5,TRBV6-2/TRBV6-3,CASLGTGVNQPQHF
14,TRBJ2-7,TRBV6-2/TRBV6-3,CASILTDGAYEQYF
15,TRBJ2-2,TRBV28,CASTPGDTNTGELFF